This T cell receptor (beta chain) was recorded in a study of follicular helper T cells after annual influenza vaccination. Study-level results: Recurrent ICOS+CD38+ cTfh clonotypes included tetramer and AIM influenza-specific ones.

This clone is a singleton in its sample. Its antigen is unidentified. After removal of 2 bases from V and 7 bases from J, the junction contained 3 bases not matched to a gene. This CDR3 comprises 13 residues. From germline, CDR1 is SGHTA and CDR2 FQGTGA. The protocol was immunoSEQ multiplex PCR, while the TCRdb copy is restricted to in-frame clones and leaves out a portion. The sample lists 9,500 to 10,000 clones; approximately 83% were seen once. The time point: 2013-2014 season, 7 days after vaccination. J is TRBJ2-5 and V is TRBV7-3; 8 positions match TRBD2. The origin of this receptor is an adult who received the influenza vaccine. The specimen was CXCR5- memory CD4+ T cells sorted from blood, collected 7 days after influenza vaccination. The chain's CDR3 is CASSLGLAGTQYF. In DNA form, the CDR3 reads TGTGCCAGCAGCTTAGGCCTAGCGGGGACCCAGTACTTC.